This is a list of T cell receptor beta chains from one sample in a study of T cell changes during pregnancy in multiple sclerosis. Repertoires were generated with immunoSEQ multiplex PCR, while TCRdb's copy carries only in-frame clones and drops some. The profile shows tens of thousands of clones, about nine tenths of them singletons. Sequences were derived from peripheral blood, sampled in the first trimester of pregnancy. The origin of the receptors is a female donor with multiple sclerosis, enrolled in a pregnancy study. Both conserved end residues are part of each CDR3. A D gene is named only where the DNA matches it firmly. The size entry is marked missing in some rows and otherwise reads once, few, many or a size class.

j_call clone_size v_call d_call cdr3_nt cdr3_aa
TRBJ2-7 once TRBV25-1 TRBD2 TGTGCCAGCAGTGAACGGCTAGCGGGAGTCGACGAGCAGTACTTC CASSERLAGVDEQYF
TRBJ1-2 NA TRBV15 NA TGTGCCACCAGCAGAGGAGGAGACTACTATGGCTACACCTTC CATSRGGDYYGYTF
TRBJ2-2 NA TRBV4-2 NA TGTGCCAGCAGCCAAGATCAGGCCAGGGGAAACACCGGGGAGCTGTTTTTT CASSQDQARGNTGELFF
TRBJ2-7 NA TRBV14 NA TGTGCCAGCAGCCAAGATCTCACACCCCTCGAGCAGTACTTC CASSQDLTPLEQYF
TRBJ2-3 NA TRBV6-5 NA TGTGCCAGCAGCCCGAACAGCGGCTATACGCAGTATTTT CASSPNSGYTQYF
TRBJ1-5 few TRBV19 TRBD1 TGTGCCAGTAGTATAGATCCGGGGACAGCGCGCAATCAGCCCCAGCATTTT CASSIDPGTARNQPQHF
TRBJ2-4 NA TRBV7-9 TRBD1 TGTGCCAGCAGCCTCGACAGGGGGTTAAACATTCAGTACTTC CASSLDRGLNIQYF
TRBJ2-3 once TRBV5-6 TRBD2 TGTGCCAGCAGCTTGCGGACTAGCGGGATAGATGCGCAGTATTTT CASSLRTSGIDAQYF
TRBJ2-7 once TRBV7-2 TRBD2 TGTGCCAGCAGCTTCGGACTAGCGGGAGAGCAGTACTTC CASSFGLAGEQYF
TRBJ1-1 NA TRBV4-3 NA TGCGCCAGCAGCCAAGCGAACAGGGATGAAGCTTTCTTT CASSQANRDEAFF
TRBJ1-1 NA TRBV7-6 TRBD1 TGTGCCAGCAGTAGCAGACAGGGGATGAACACTGAAGCTTTCTTT CASSSRQGMNTEAFF
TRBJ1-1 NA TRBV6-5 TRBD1 TGTGCCAGCAGTTACCCGGGACAGAGGCGCACTGAAGCTTTCTTT CASSYPGQRRTEAFF
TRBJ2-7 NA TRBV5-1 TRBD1 TGCGCCAGCAGCCCTGGACAGGGTTTTTACGAGCAGTACTTC CASSPGQGFYEQYF
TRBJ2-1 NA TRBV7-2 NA TGTGCCAGCGCCGAGACCTCGGAGGCCTATGAGCAGTTCTTC CASAETSEAYEQFF
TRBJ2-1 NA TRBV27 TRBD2 TGTGCCAGCAGTTCGGAACTAGCGGGAATGAGGAATGAGCAGTTCTTC CASSSELAGMRNEQFF
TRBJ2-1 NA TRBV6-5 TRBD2 TGTGCCAGCAGCTCAGGACTAGCGCCCAATGAGCAGTTCTTC CASSSGLAPNEQFF
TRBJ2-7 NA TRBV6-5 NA TGTGCCAGCAGGGGCGGAGGGAGCTCCTACGAGCAGTACTTC CASRGGGSSYEQYF
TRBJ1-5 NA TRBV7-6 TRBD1 TGTGCCAGCAGCGGAGGACAGGCCGATAATCAGCCCCAGCATTTT CASSGGQADNQPQHF
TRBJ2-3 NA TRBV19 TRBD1 TGTGCCAGTAGTATAGTCTTCTGGGCAGGGGGCGGCACAGATACGCAGTATTTT CASSIVFWAGGGTDTQYF
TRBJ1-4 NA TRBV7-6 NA TGTGCCAGCAGCGAAGACAGAGCAACTAATGAAAAACTGTTTTTT CASSEDRATNEKLFF
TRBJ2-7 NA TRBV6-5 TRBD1 TGTGCCAGCAACCACAGACAGGGAGCGTCCTCCGAGCAGTACTTC CASNHRQGASSEQYF
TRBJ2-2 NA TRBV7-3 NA TGTGCCAGCAGCCTCGTCACCGGGGAGCTGTTTTTT CASSLVTGELFF
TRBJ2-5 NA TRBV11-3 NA TGTGCCAGCAGCCTCGCACTTTCGGGTCAAGAGACCCAGTACTTC CASSLALSGQETQYF
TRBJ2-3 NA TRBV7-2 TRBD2 TGTGCCAGCAGGGCGGGAGTCTGGACAGATACGCAGTATTTT CASRAGVWTDTQYF
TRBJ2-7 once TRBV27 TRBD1 TGTGCCAGCAGTCTCTATCCGGGACAGGGGGTTAATGAGCAGTACTTC CASSLYPGQGVNEQYF
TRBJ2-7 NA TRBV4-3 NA TGCGCCAGCAGCCAAGATAGGACTAGTAGGGGGGAGCAGTACTTC CASSQDRTSRGEQYF
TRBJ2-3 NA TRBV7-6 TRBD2 TGTGCCAGCAGCCTCTCTATTCCGACTAGCCTCCCGCCAGATACGCAGTATTTT CASSLSIPTSLPPDTQYF
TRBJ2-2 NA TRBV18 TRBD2 TGTGCCAGCTCACCACTAGCGGGGAACACCGGGGAGCTGTTTTTT CASSPLAGNTGELFF
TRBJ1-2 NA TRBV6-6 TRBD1 TGTGCCAGCAGGCCCGGGACAGGGGGTAACTATGGCTACACCTTC CASRPGTGGNYGYTF
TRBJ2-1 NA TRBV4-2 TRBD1 TGTGCCAGCAGACCGGGACAGGATTACAATGAGCAGTTCTTC CASRPGQDYNEQFF
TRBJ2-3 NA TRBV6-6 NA TGTGCCAGCACAAGTTCTGGAGGGGTTGCAGATACGCAGTATTTT CASTSSGGVADTQYF
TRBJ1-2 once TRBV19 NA TGTGCCAGTACCCCGGGGGGGGGCCGAGGCTACACCTTC CASTPGGGRGYTF
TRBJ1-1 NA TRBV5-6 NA TGTGCCAGCAGCTTGGTCGGCAGGGGCATGAACACTGAAGCTTTCTTT CASSLVGRGMNTEAFF
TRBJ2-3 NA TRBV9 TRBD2 TGTGCCAGCAGCGTAACGGGAGGCCCGGTCACAGATACGCAGTATTTT CASSVTGGPVTDTQYF
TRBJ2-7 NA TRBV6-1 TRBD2 TGTGCCAGCGGGGGTCGAACGGGAGGACACTACGAGCAGTACTTC CASGGRTGGHYEQYF
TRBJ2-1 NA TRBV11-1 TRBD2 TGTGCCAGCAGCCGGCTAGCGGGAGCTGTTAATGAGCAGTTCTTC CASSRLAGAVNEQFF
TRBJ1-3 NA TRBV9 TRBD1 TGTGCCAGCAGCGGAGGACAGGGAAGGCCTGGAAACACCATATATTTT CASSGGQGRPGNTIYF
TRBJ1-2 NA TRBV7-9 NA TGTGCCAGCACCAGAGAGGACATACCTAGCTATGGCTACACCTTC CASTREDIPSYGYTF
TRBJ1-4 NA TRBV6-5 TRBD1 TGTGCCAGCGGGGACAGGGGAGAAAAACTGTTTTTT CASGDRGEKLFF
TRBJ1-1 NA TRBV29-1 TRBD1 TGCAGCGCCATGACAGGGATGAACACTGAAGCTTTCTTT CSAMTGMNTEAFF
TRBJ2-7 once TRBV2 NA TGTGCCAGCTCTGCCGGGACAAATGCTAACGAGCAGTACTTC CASSAGTNANEQYF